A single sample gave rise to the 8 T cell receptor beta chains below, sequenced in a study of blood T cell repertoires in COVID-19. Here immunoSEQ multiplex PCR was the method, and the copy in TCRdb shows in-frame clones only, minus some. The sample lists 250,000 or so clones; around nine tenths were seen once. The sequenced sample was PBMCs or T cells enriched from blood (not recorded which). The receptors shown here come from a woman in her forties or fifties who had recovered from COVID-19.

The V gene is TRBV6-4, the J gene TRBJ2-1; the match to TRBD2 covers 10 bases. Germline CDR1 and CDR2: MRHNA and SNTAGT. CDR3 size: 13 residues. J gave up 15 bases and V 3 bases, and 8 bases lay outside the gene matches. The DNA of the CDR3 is TGTGCCAGCAGTGAATCTAGCGGGAGCCTTAGGTTCTTC. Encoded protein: CASSESSGSLRFF.

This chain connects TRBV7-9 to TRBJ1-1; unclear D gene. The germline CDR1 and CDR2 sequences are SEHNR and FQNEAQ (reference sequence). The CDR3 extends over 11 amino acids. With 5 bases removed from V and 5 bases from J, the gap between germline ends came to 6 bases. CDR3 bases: TGTGCCAGCAGCGCTAGTACTGAAGCTTTCTTT. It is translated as CASSASTEAFF.

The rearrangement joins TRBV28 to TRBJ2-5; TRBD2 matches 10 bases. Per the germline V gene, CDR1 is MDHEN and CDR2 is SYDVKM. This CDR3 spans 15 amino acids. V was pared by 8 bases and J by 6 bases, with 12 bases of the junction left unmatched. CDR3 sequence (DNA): TGTGCCAGCGGAAGTGGGAGCGGGAGGGTAAAGACCCAGTACTTC. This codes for CASGSGSGRVKTQYF.

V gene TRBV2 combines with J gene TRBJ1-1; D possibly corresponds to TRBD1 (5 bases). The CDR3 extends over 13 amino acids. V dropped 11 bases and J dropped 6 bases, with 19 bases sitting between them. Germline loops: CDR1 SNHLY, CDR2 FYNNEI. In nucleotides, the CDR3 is TGTGCCTTCGGACGGAGGGGTTCTCCTGAAGCTTTCTTT. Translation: CAFGRRGSPEAFF. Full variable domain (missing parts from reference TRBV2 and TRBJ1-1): EPEVTQTPSHQVTQMGQEVILRCVPISNHLYFYWYRQILGQKVEFLVSFYNNEISEKSEIFDDQFSVERPDGSNFTLKIRSTKLEDSAMYFCAFGRRGSPEAFFGQGTRLTVV.

CDR3 loop: CASSIAGTAYNEQFF. CDR3 nucleotides: TGTGCCAGTAGTATAGCCGGGACAGCCTACAATGAGCAGTTCTTC. The V call is TRBV19, the J call TRBJ2-1; 7 bases are a match to TRBD1. The CDR3 length is 15 residues. Germline V gene sequence: CDR1 LNHDA, CDR2 SQIVND (reference sequence). J gave up 2 bases and V 1 base, and 2 bases lay outside the gene matches.

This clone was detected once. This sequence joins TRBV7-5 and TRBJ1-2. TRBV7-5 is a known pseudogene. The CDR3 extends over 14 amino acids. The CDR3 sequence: CARSGLPTTYGYTF. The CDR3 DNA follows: TGTGCCAGAAGCGGCCTTCCAACTACCTATGGCTACACCTTC.

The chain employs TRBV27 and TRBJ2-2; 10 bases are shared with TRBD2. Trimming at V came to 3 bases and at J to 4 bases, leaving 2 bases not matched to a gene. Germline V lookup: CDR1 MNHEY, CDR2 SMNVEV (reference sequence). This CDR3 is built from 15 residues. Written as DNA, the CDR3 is TGTGCCAGCAGTTTCTGGACTAGCGGCACCGGGGAGCTGTTTTTT. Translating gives CASSFWTSGTGELFF.

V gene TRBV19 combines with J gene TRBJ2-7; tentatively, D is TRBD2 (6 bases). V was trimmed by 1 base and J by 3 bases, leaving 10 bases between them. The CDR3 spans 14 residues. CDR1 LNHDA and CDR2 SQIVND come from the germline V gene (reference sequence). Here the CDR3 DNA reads TGTGCCAGTAGTATAGCCCCGACTAGCTACGAGCAGTACTTC. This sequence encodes CASSIAPTSYEQYF.